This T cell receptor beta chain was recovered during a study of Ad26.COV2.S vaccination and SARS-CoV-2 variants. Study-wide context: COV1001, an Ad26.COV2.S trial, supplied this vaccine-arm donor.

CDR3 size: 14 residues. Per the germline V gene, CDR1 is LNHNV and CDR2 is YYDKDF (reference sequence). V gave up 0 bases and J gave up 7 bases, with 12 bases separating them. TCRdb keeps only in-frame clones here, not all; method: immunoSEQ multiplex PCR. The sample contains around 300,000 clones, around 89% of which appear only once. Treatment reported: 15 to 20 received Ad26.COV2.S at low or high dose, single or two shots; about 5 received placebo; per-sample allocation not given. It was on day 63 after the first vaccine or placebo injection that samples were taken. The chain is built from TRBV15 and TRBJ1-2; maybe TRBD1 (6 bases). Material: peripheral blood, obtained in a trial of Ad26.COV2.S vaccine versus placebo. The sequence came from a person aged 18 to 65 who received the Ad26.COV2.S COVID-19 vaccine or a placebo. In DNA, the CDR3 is TGTGCCACCAGCAGAGAAACAGGGCCGGGTGGCTACACCTTC. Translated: CATSRETGPGGYTF.